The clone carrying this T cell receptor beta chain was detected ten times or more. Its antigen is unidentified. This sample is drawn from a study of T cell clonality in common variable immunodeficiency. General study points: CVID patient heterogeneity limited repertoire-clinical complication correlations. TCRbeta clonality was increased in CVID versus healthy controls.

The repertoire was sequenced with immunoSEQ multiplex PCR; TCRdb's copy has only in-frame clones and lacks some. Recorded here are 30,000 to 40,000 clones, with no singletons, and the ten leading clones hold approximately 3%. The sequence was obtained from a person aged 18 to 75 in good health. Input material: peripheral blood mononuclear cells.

This chain's CDR3 is CASSLGQADNSPLHF. CDR3 DNA (partial): TGTGCCAGCAGCTTAGGACAGGCCGATAATTCACCC. This sequence joins TRBV5-6 and TRBJ1-6, with TRBD1 matching over 7 bases. The sequenced fragment ends 3 residues before the CDR3 boundary, so the rest is inferred from the germline J gene. The CDR3 loop spans 15 amino acids. J gave up 5 bases and V 2 bases, and 4 bases lay outside the gene matches. CDR1 SGHDT and CDR2 YYEEEE come from the germline V gene.